The 18 T cell receptor beta chains listed next were all sequenced from one sample in a study of blood T cells in healthy people across ages. Together with a sample-barcoded 5' primer, a J-beta primer mix was included in a second PCR lasting about 6 to 12 cycles. Each CDR3 protein is one row after TCRdb ran MiXCR on the 5' RACE reads. The data show hundreds of thousands of distinct CDR3 sequences, 32% seen once. Sequenced material: blood. Receptors were obtained from an elderly woman in good health.

This clonotype showed up just a few times. The chain couples TRBV20-1 to TRBJ2-1, with D possibly being TRBD1 or TRBD2 (5 bases each). The CDR3 is made up of 15 amino acids. Per the germline V gene, CDR1 is DFQATT and CDR2 is SNEGSKA (reference sequence). V shed 5 bases and J shed 6 bases, with 20 bases lying between them. The CDR3 loop reads CSAGRPGPRCNEQFF. CDR3 nucleotide sequence: TGCAGTGCTGGACGTCCGGGACCTCGATGCAATGAGCAGTTCTTC.

This clonotype was picked up one time. The DNA of the CDR3 is TGCAGTGCTAGAGGAGGTGGTCTAGGGAACACTGAAGCTTTCTTT. It encodes CSARGGGLGNTEAFF. The chain recombines TRBV20-1 with TRBJ1-1; D remains ambiguous. This CDR3 has 15 residues. V was pared by 1 base and J by 1 base, with 13 bases between. Germline V CDR1 and CDR2: DFQATT, SNEGSKA (reference sequence).

This clonotype occurred a few times. The chain couples TRBV6-5 to TRBJ2-3, with a weak D call TRBD2 (6 bases). The CDR3 runs to 15 residues. Trimming stripped 6 bases from V and 3 bases from J, with 16 bases between. Germline assignment: CDR1 MNHEY and CDR2 SVGAGI. The CDR3 sequence: CASRPTRDSTDTQYF. DNA for the CDR3: TGTGCCAGCAGGCCTACTCGGGACTCTACAGATACGCAGTATTTT.

The chain uses TRBV27 and TRBJ2-7; D is uncertain. The CDR3 totals 14 residues. V was cut by 3 bases and J by 0 bases, with 9 bases left in between. Germline CDR1 and CDR2: MNHEY and SMNVEV (reference sequence). CDR3 DNA: TGTGCCAGCAGTTTCGCTAGTAACTCCTACGAGCAGTACTTC. This codes for CASSFASNSYEQYF.

Ten or more counts support this clonotype. The chain combines TRBV11-2 with TRBJ1-2; 8 nucleotides line up with TRBD1. Germline CDR1 SGHAT, CDR2 FQNNGV. V lost 3 bases, J lost 8 bases, and 8 bases stayed unmatched. The CDR3 has 14 amino acids. The CDR3 DNA reads TGTGCCAGCAGCTTTGGTTCAGGGGGCTCAGGCTACACCTTC. Translating gives CASSFGSGGSGYTF. Full variable domain (remainder filled in from reference TRBV11-2 and TRBJ1-2): EAGVAQSPRYKIIEKRQSVAFWCNPISGHATLYWYQQILGQGPKLLIQFQNNGVVDDSQLPKDRFSAERLKGVDSTLKIQPAKLEDSAVYLCASSFGSGGSGYTFGSGTRLTVV.

This clonotype was detected only a few times. This chain uses TRBV28 with TRBJ2-2; D assignment may be TRBD1 or TRBD2 (5 bases each). CDR3 length equals 16 residues. The V end was cut by 9 bases, the J end by 5 bases, with 22 bases between. CDR1 and CDR2 (germline): MDHEN, SYDVKM. In DNA form, the CDR3 reads TGTGCCAGTGAAAATCCAGCCACTTGGGGGACCGGGGAGCTGTTTTTT. Protein product: CASENPATWGTGELFF. Filled out from reference TRBV28 and TRBJ2-2, the complete variable domain reads DVKVTQSSRYLVKRTGEKVFLECVQDMDHENMFWYRQDPGLGLRLIYFSYDVKMKEKGDIPEGYSVSREKKERFSLILESASTNQTSMYLCASENPATWGTGELFFGEGSRLTVL.

The chain carries TRBV7-2 and TRBJ2-7, with D maybe TRBD2 (6 bases). The CDR3 has 14 residues. Germline V lookup: CDR1 SGHTA, CDR2 FQGNSA. V lost 4 bases to trimming and J lost 3 bases, with 13 bases between them. CDR3 nucleotide sequence: TGTGCCAGCAGCTCCCGGTGGGGGGTCTACGAGCAGTACTTC. The encoded protein is CASSSRWGVYEQYF.

This clonotype was detected only a few times. V is TRBV28 and J is TRBJ1-5; the D gene is possibly TRBD1 (5 bases). The V end lost 2 bases, the J end lost 0 bases, and 8 bases lay between the germline ends. The CDR3 spans 15 residues. Germline CDR1 is MDHEN and CDR2 is SYDVKM. This CDR3 is CASSLPGNSNQPQHF. The CDR3 coding sequence is TGTGCCAGCAGTTTACCAGGGAATAGCAATCAGCCCCAGCATTTT.

This chain connects TRBV2 to TRBJ2-7, with D perhaps matching TRBD1 or TRBD2 (5 bases each). CDR1 SNHLY and CDR2 FYNNEI come from the germline V gene. The CDR3 contains 18 residues. Trimming shortened V by 3 bases and J by 3 bases, and 24 bases separated the two germline ends. CDR3 in amino acids: CASSERGKGAISFYEQYF. The CDR3, as DNA: TGTGCCAGCAGTGAGAGGGGCAAAGGAGCTATCAGCTTCTACGAGCAGTACTTC.

A word on this clonotype: A clone one base away is much larger, so this may be a read error. The V gene is TRBV2, the J gene TRBJ2-4, with D perhaps matching TRBD2 (7 bases). The DNA end lines up better with TRBJ2-5; the J call may be wrong. CDR3 length: 14 residues. Germline CDR1 is SNHLY and CDR2 is FYNNEI. The CDR3 nucleotides are TGTGCCAGCAGTGTTCCGGGGGGCGGGGAGACCCAGTACTTC. This gives the protein CASSVPGGGETQYF.

CDR3 DNA sequence: TGTGCCTGGAGCCCTGTAGCCGGGTGGACAGAGACCCAGTACTTC. It encodes CAWSPVAGWTETQYF. This chain joins TRBV30 and TRBJ2-5; D gene unclear. The CDR3 contains 15 residues. V was shortened by 3 bases and J by 4 bases, with 18 bases between the two germline ends. In germline, CDR1 is GTSNPN, CDR2 SVGIG (reference sequence). The variable domain in full, with the rest retrieved from reference TRBV30 and TRBJ2-5, is SQTIHQWPATLVQPVGSPLSLECTVEGTSNPNLYWYRQAAGRGLQLLFYSVGIGQISSEVPQNLSASRPQDRQFILSSKKLLLSDSGFYLCAWSPVAGWTETQYFGPGTRLLVL.

This clonotype has a count of ten or more. The chain has TRBV24-1 and TRBJ2-3; TRBD1 matches at 7 bases. The CDR3 contains 13 residues. In germline, CDR1 is KGHDR, CDR2 SFDVKD. Trimming cost V 7 bases and J 4 bases; bases outside gene matches: 4. The CDR3 nucleotides read TGTGCCACCAGCGCAGGGGGATCAGATACGCAGTATTTT. Its protein product is CATSAGGSDTQYF.

This clonotype was recorded many times. V usage is TRBV7-2 and J usage is TRBJ2-7; tentatively, D is TRBD1 (6 bases). V lost 5 bases, J lost 6 bases, and 17 bases lay in between. Germline CDR1 reads SGHTA; CDR2 reads FQGNSA. This CDR3 is built from 14 residues. The CDR3 spells CASSVTGFSGEQYF. In DNA, the CDR3 is TGTGCCAGCAGCGTTACAGGGTTCTCGGGCGAGCAGTACTTC.

The chain joins TRBV7-2 to TRBJ2-7; 11 bases map to TRBD2. Trimming took 6 bases from V and 11 from J; bases not matched to a gene: 6. The CDR3 totals 12 residues. Germline CDR1 SGHTA, CDR2 FQGNSA. This CDR3 is CASRASGRRKYF. In DNA form, the CDR3 reads TGTGCCAGCAGAGCTAGCGGGAGGAGGAAGTACTTC.

The chain has TRBV20-1 and TRBJ1-5; D uncertain. Germline V lookup: CDR1 DFQATT, CDR2 SNEGSKA (reference sequence). This CDR3 contains 14 residues. With 4 bases removed from V and 0 bases from J, the gap between germline ends came to 10 bases. This CDR3 is CSATAAYSNQPQHF. The CDR3 DNA follows: TGCAGTGCTACCGCGGCCTATAGCAATCAGCCCCAGCATTTT.

Many counts were recorded for this clonotype. The rearrangement joins TRBV29-1 to TRBJ1-2, with D perhaps matching TRBD1 (5 bases). Trimming left V 2 bases short and J 3 bases short, with 13 bases between. The germline gives CDR1 SQVTM, CDR2 ANQGSEA. The CDR3 loop spans 14 amino acids. CDR3 sequence reads: CSVESVGGDYGYTF. As DNA, the CDR3 is TGCAGCGTTGAATCGGTTGGGGGGGACTATGGCTACACCTTC.

This clonotype came up many times. The V call is TRBV15, the J call TRBJ2-7; no clear D. Trimming pared 1 base from V and 3 bases from J, leaving 10 bases between. Germline-derived CDR1 and CDR2 are LNHNV and YYDKDF (reference sequence). CDR3 size: 14 residues. CDR3 DNA sequence: TGTGCCACCAGCAGAGGAACCCTTGGCTACGAGCAGTACTTC. As protein: CATSRGTLGYEQYF.

With regard to this clonotype: A much larger clone sits a single nucleotide away, making a read error possible. The chain recombines TRBV9 with TRBJ1-1; the D gene is possibly TRBD1 (6 bases). CDR3 size: 14 residues. V was trimmed by 3 bases and J by 3 bases, leaving 12 bases between them. Looked up from germline, CDR1 is SGDLS and CDR2 is YYNGEE. CDR3 region: CASSGVGAYTEAFF. CDR3 bases: TGTGCCAGCAGCGGAGTGGGGGCTTACACTGAAGCTTTCTTT.